This TCR beta chain originates from a study of blood T cell repertoires in COVID-19. Across the whole study: Researchers got acute and convalescent COVID-19 samples from the United States, Italy and Spain.

The germline V gene encodes CDR1 MNHNY and CDR2 SVGAGI (reference sequence). The CDR3 is made up of 12 amino acids. Trimming took off 0 bases at V and 3 bases at J, with 3 bases between the two ends. Authors' analysis steps: The authors estimated nucleated cell counts from reference gene primer amplification. This table comes from immunoSEQ multiplex PCR, and its TCRdb copy is limited to in-frame clones, with some not included. The DNA gave D and trimming, while V, J and clone size come from that table. The table has tens of thousands of clones, 79% seen once. About this clone itself: The same CDR3 arises from other DNA sequences in this sample as well.

The receptor was isolated from a human donor in a cohort sampled during active COVID-19. V is TRBV6-6 and J is TRBJ2-7; no clear D. The specimen sequenced was peripheral blood. CDR3 residues: CASSYSSYEQYF. In nucleotides, the CDR3 is TGTGCCAGCAGTTACTCCAGCTACGAGCAGTACTTC.